Listed here are 26 T cell receptor beta chains from one sample, sequenced in a study of blood T cell repertoires in COVID-19. Method: immunoSEQ multiplex PCR; TCRdb's copy keeps in-frame clones and lacks some. The data contain around 260,000 clones, more than 75% of them singletons. The sample was peripheral blood. The source is a woman aged 35 to 49 who had recovered from COVID-19.

The rearrangement uses TRBV6-2 or TRBV6-3 and TRBJ1-2; 8 positions agree with TRBD1. The germline V gene has CDR1 MNHEY and CDR2 SVGEGT. The CDR3 covers 13 residues. The V segment lost 5 bases and the J segment 7 bases; nucleotides outside the gene matches: 6. This CDR3 is CASSVDRGGGYTF. The CDR3 DNA follows: TGTGCCAGCAGTGTTGACAGGGGCGGTGGCTACACCTTC.

The chain couples TRBV7-6 to TRBJ2-2; weak D call: TRBD2 (5 bases). The CDR3 consists of 16 residues. V was shortened by 5 bases and J by 4 bases, with 17 bases between the two germline ends. Per the germline V gene, CDR1 is SGHVS and CDR2 is FNYEAQ. The CDR3 spells CASSRFASPGTGELFF. CDR3 sequence (DNA): TGTGCCAGCAGCCGCTTCGCTAGCCCAGGCACCGGGGAGCTGTTTTTT.

The J gene is TRBJ1-6, the V gene TRBV9; D is unresolved. Germline V gene data show CDR1 as SGDLS and CDR2 as YYNGEE. Trimming took off 1 base at V and 3 bases at J, with 5 bases between the two ends. This CDR3 spans 14 amino acids. The CDR3 loop is CASSVHVYNSPLHF. The DNA of the CDR3 is TGTGCCAGCAGCGTACATGTCTATAATTCACCCCTCCACTTT.

This chain uses TRBV5-1 with TRBJ2-7; 9 positions match TRBD1. Per the germline V gene, CDR1 is SGHRS and CDR2 is YFSETQ. With V trimmed by 6 bases and J by 2 bases, 6 bases remained unmatched. The CDR3 loop spans 14 amino acids. The CDR3 loop reads CASTSGTGPYEQYF. The CDR3 DNA is TGCGCCAGCACCTCTGGGACAGGGCCCTACGAGCAGTACTTC.

The chain is built from TRBV9 and TRBJ1-2; 7 bases match TRBD1. The V gene's germline CDR1 is SGDLS and CDR2 YYNGEE. Losses at the gene ends were 6 bases for V and 5 bases for J; bases not matched to a gene: 10. The CDR3 totals 14 residues. This chain's CDR3 is CASTLRDSLYGYTF. CDR3 nucleotides: TGTGCCAGCACCCTCCGGGACAGCTTATATGGCTACACCTTC.

CDR3 sequence reads: CASSNGQERGKLFF. The CDR3 DNA is TGTGCCAGCAGCAATGGACAAGAAAGGGGAAAACTGTTTTTT. The rearrangement links TRBV13 to TRBJ1-4, with D possibly being TRBD1 (5 bases). V dropped 5 bases and J dropped 10 bases, with 17 bases sitting between them. Looked up from germline, CDR1 is PRHDT and CDR2 is FYEKMQ (reference sequence). The CDR3 is made up of 14 amino acids.

The chain links TRBV18 to TRBJ1-5; a weak D match, TRBD1 (6 bases). Germline lookup yields CDR1 KGHSH and CDR2 LQKENI. Trimming removed 0 bases from V and 9 bases from J, with 15 bases in between. The CDR3 contains 15 residues. The CDR3 DNA sequence: TGTGCCAGCTCACCACCGGGACACTCAGAGTGGCCCCAGCATTTT. It translates to CASSPPGHSEWPQHF. The whole variable domain, remainder taken from reference TRBV18 and TRBJ1-5, is NAGVMQNPRHLVRRRGQEARLRCSPMKGHSHVYWYRQLPEEGLKFMVYLQKENIIDESGMPKERFSAEFPKEGPSILRIQQVVRGDSAAYFCASSPPGHSEWPQHFGDGTRLSIL.

This clone was observed a single time. The chain combines TRBV11-2 with TRBJ1-6, with D uncertain. With 5 bases removed from V and 4 bases from J, the gap between germline ends came to 21 bases. The CDR3 is 18 residues long. Germline V gene lookup returns CDR1 SGHAT and CDR2 FQNNGV. CDR3 nucleotides: TGTGCCAGCAGCCGAACGGTGCGGCGAGGAACGTATAATTCACCCCTCCACTTT. It yields the protein CASSRTVRRGTYNSPLHF.

The chain links TRBV25-1 to TRBJ1-1, with a possible D match to TRBD1 (5 bases). V was shortened by 6 bases and J by 6 bases, with 20 bases between the two germline ends. This CDR3 spans 15 amino acids. CDR1 is MGHDK, CDR2 SYGVNS, per germline. CDR3 sequence reads: CASRSSHGGIPEAFF. CDR3 DNA sequence: TGTGCCAGCAGATCCTCCCATGGGGGGATCCCTGAAGCTTTCTTT.

In this sample, this clone turned up a few times. One end of the junction is discordant with germline, which a read error may explain. CDR3 amino acids: CASSFDSFEQYF. The CDR3 region has the DNA TGTGCCAGCAGCTTTGACTCCTTCGAGCAGTACTTC. The J gene is TRBJ2-7, the V gene TRBV5-4; D is unresolved. The CDR3 runs 12 residues. The germline gives CDR1 SGHNT, CDR2 YYREEE (reference sequence).

This clone occurred once. A junction end diverges from the germline sequence, so it may reflect a read error. The DNA for the CDR3 is TGTGCCAGCATAAGTCTAGCAGGGGGCGAGAACGCTGAAGCTTTCTTT. Its protein is CASISLAGGENAEAFF. The chain is built from TRBV5-4 and TRBJ1-1; 8 bases are a match to TRBD1. This CDR3 has 16 residues. Per the germline V gene, CDR1 is SGHNT and CDR2 is YYREEE (reference sequence).

This chain links TRBV7-2 with TRBJ2-7, with 8 bases fitting TRBD1. Trimming cost V 1 base and J 6 bases; bases outside gene matches: 8. The CDR3 length is 15 residues. The germline V gene has CDR1 SGHTA and CDR2 FQGNSA. CDR3 DNA sequence: TGTGCCAGCAGCTTAGACCTCAGGGGGCTCGGCGAGCAGTACTTC. Translated: CASSLDLRGLGEQYF. Full variable domain (outside the CDR3, taken from reference TRBV7-2 and TRBJ2-7): GAGVSQSPSNKVTEKGKDVELRCDPISGHTALYWYRQSLGQGLEFLIYFQGNSAPDKSGLPSDRFSAERTGGSVSTLTIQRTQQEDSAVYLCASSLDLRGLGEQYFGPGTRLTVT.

The gene calls are TRBV23-1 and TRBJ2-5; 13 positions agree with TRBD2. TRBV23-1 is recorded as an ORF, its role being uncertain. The V and J ends lost 5 bases and 2 bases, in that order; junction bases with no gene match: 8. The CDR3 consists of 17 residues. The DNA for the CDR3 is TGCGCCAGCAGTAGGGGGGGACTAGCGGGGACTCAAGAGACCCAGTACTTC. Protein product: CASSRGGLAGTQETQYF.

J is TRBJ1-2 and V is TRBV5-1; the D is unclear. Germline values: CDR1 SGHRS, CDR2 YFSETQ. V was pared by 0 bases and J by 6 bases, with 9 bases between. The CDR3 extends over 13 amino acids. DNA for the CDR3: TGCGCCAGCAGCTTGGGTCCGGTGGATGGCTACACCTTC. Translated: CASSLGPVDGYTF.

V usage is TRBV25-1 and J usage is TRBJ1-1; D not resolved. Looked up from germline, CDR1 is MGHDK and CDR2 is SYGVNS. The length of the CDR3 is 11 residues. V lost 3 bases and J lost 9, with 8 bases in between. The CDR3 nucleotides are TGTGCCAGCAGTGAGTCCTTAAAAGCTTTCTTT. It yields the protein CASSESLKAFF.

The chain carries TRBV7-9 and TRBJ1-1, with 8 bases aligning to TRBD1. The germline gives CDR1 SEHNR, CDR2 FQNEAQ (reference sequence). The CDR3 runs 17 residues. The V gene end was trimmed by 5 bases and the J gene end by 1 base; junction bases not matched to a gene: 12. The CDR3 nucleotides are TGTGCCAGCAGCCGTCGGGACAGGCGACTTACGAACACTGAAGCTTTCTTT. Protein: CASSRRDRRLTNTEAFF.

The rearrangement uses TRBV5-1 and TRBJ1-2; perhaps TRBD1 as D (5 bases). This CDR3 is 14 amino acids long. Trimming stripped 4 bases from V and 6 bases from J, with 16 bases between. Germline V gives CDR1 SGHRS, CDR2 YFSETQ. CDR3: CASSLVGGADGYTF. CDR3 DNA: TGCGCCAGCAGCCTTGTGGGAGGGGCTGATGGCTACACCTTC.

This clone occurred once. CDR3 in DNA: TGTGCCAGCAGCTTAGCCCCAGGGGGCGGTTCACCCCTCCACTTT. Translated, it gives CASSLAPGGGSPLHF. V is TRBV7-6 and J is TRBJ1-6; 8 bases agree with TRBD1. Germline V gene sequence: CDR1 SGHVS, CDR2 FNYEAQ. V trimming: 0 bases; J trimming: 9 bases; junction bases outside the gene matches: 4. This CDR3 region has 15 residues. Full variable domain (rest looked up from reference TRBV7-6 and TRBJ1-6): GAGVSQSPRYKVTKRGQDVALRCDPISGHVSLYWYRQALGQGPEFLTYFNYEAQQDKSGLPNDRFSAERPEGSISTLTIQRTEQRDSAMYRCASSLAPGGGSPLHFGNGTRLTVT.

The J gene is TRBJ2-1, the V gene TRBV18; 7 bases map to TRBD2. This CDR3 has 14 amino acids. V shed 5 bases and J 8 bases; nucleotides not matched to a gene: 9. Germline V gene data show CDR1 as KGHSH and CDR2 as LQKENI. CDR3 loop: CASSGGGLDHEQFF. The CDR3 DNA follows: TGTGCCAGCTCAGGGGGAGGACTAGACCATGAGCAGTTCTTC.

The chain recombines TRBV2 with TRBJ1-2; unclear D gene. V dropped 7 bases and J dropped 2 bases, with 8 bases sitting between them. The CDR3 covers 12 residues. Germline lookup yields CDR1 SNHLY and CDR2 FYNNEI. The CDR3 region is CASTPGNYGYTF. CDR3 bases: TGTGCCAGCACCCCGGGGAACTATGGCTACACCTTC.

The chain carries TRBV9 and TRBJ1-3; D is ambiguous. The CDR3 is 13 amino acids. Trimming stripped 2 bases from V and 4 bases from J, with 7 bases between. Germline V gene data show CDR1 as SGDLS and CDR2 as YYNGEE. The CDR3 protein is CASSVGGGNTIYF. CDR3 in DNA: TGTGCCAGCAGCGTCGGCGGAGGAAACACCATATATTTT.

The J gene is TRBJ1-2, the V gene TRBV9; TRBD1 matches at 9 bases. Germline V gene data show CDR1 as SGDLS and CDR2 as YYNGEE. The CDR3 consists of 14 residues. The V gene end was trimmed by 0 bases and the J gene end by 7 bases; junction bases not matched to a gene: 4. CDR3 in amino acids: CASSVEGTGLGYTF. DNA of the CDR3: TGTGCCAGCAGCGTAGAAGGGACAGGGCTTGGCTACACCTTC.

The chain is built from TRBV9 and TRBJ2-7; a weak D match, TRBD2 (5 bases). Trimming left V 2 bases short and J 7 bases short, with 13 bases between. The CDR3 contains 13 residues. CDR1 is SGDLS, CDR2 YYNGEE, per germline. CDR3 nucleotides: TGTGCCAGCAGCGTGACCGGGCCGGGGGAGCAGTACTTC. Its translation is CASSVTGPGEQYF.

J is TRBJ1-3 and V is TRBV5-6; D call uncertain. The germline V gene encodes CDR1 SGHDT and CDR2 YYEEEE. V lost 4 bases and J 4 bases, leaving 6 bases between the germline ends. The length of the CDR3 is 12 residues. CDR3 DNA: TGTGCCAGCAGCCTCGGGGGAAACACCATATATTTT. It codes for CASSLGGNTIYF.

The rearrangement joins TRBV18 to TRBJ2-7; 13 nucleotides match TRBD2. V shed 3 bases and J 3 bases; nucleotides not matched to a gene: 5. Germline loops: CDR1 KGHSH, CDR2 LQKENI. This CDR3 contains 16 residues. The CDR3 DNA reads as TGTGCCAGCTCACCTAGGACTAGCGGGGGTTACTACGAGCAGTACTTC. This codes for CASSPRTSGGYYEQYF.

V gene TRBV7-9 combines with J gene TRBJ2-7; tentative D call: TRBD2 (7 bases). The CDR3 runs 13 residues. Looked up from germline, CDR1 is SEHNR and CDR2 is FQNEAQ (reference sequence). The V end was cut by 1 base, the J end by 7 bases, with 11 bases between. CDR3 in amino acids: CASSLGGGEEQYF. Here the CDR3 DNA reads TGTGCCAGCAGCTTAGGCGGGGGCGAAGAGCAGTACTTC.